This TCR beta chain is drawn from a study of T-cell memory formation after mild COVID-19 (dated by TCRdb to the early 2020s). With respect to the entire study: TCR sequence clusters from the two donors were largely donor specific. Longitudinal TCRalpha and TCRbeta repertoire sequencing tracked T-cell clones expanding and contracting after mild COVID-19 in a couple of donors. Two young, previously healthy adult volunteers made up the cohort, one male and one female.

Worth noting for this clonotype: The antigen this receptor binds is unknown. The sample holds no much larger clone one base away, and base qualities are not on file.

Study-wide conclusions, independent of this receptor: The detection of some responding clones in pre-infection memory suggests that pre-existing cross-reactive memory T cells joined the SARS-CoV-2 response. Contracting CD4+ clones were located mainly in the CM and EM memory subsets, whereas CD8+ clones were found to be enriched in EMRA. Clones contracting from day 15 to 85 had balanced CD4/CD8 phenotypes, while a second wave expanding from day 15 to 37 was biased towards CD4+. Only a couple of mild cases were covered by the study, and larger cohorts that include severe cases with pre-infection samples were considered necessary. Whether the second-wave clones peaking on day 37 were SARS-CoV-2 specific was not confirmed.

Ficoll-Paque density gradient centrifugation was the method used to isolate PBMCs. The instrument was an Illumina NovaSeq 6000. TCRalpha and TCRbeta cDNA libraries were constructed by 5'RACE with constant-segment primers, with sample barcodes and unique molecular identifiers being introduced. Trizol reagent was used to extract RNA from every sample. Library amplification was performed in two PCR steps, and a second sample barcode and Illumina TruSeq adapters were introduced in the second step. Libraries were sequenced on an Illumina NovaSeq with 2 x 150 bp paired-end reads. From the authors' description of their analysis: Reads were demultiplexed and collapsed into UMI-guided consensus sequences with migec v1.2.7. Using mixcr v2.1.11, the UMI consensuses were aligned to TRA and TRB V and J templates and assembled into clonotypes. A clonotype was counted as expanded or contracted only if both edgeR and NoisET called the change significant, with noise models trained on biological replicates. For edgeR calls, the thresholds were a false discovery rate-adjusted p below 0.01 and a log2 fold-change of 1. As an exploratory analysis of dynamics, max-normalized trajectories of the 1000 most abundant clonotypes were examined by PCA with hierarchical clustering. Separately sequenced CD4+ and CD8+ repertoires were used to assign the CD4 or CD8 phenotype of responding clones. TCRdb cleaned the public reads at Q25 with fastp, built clones with MiXCR and kept in-frame beta chains. Duplicate CDR3 protein sequences are folded into a single record with the most common DNA and genes. The V and J calls come from TCRdb's annotation, not from the publication. The sample table holds around 300,000 distinct CDR3 sequences, of which approximately 14% were seen once. Clones ranked in the top ten supply about 24% of the sample.

V loses 1 base of germline sequence and J loses 0 bases, and the interval between the two ends is 10 bases. Counted from cysteine to phenylalanine, this CDR3 has 16 amino acids. Only the CDR3 portion is preserved as DNA: 48 bases, with reading frame beginning at the first base. CDR1 and CDR2 are drawn from the germline V gene: SGHTA, FQGNSA. Material for sequencing was PBMCs or a T cell subset sorted from them (not recorded which). The rearrangement joined TRBV7-2 to TRBJ2-4, with the D gene too uncertain to name. This TCR was recovered from a man between 18 and 29 years old who had mild COVID-19 (a few samples of this study predate the infection). The sample titles of this study are shuffled in the database, so cell type and time point are left out; the donor was told from shared clones. The CDR3 sequence is CASSLVGVPAKNIQYF. The DNA reads as follows: TGTGCCAGCAGCTTAGTTGGTGTTCCAGCCAAAAACATTCAGTACTTC. Reference TRBV7-2 and TRBJ2-4 proteins supply the regions before and after the CDR3; the full variable domain is: GAGVSQSPSNKVTEKGKDVELRCDPISGHTALYWYRQSLGQGLEFLIYFQGNSAPDKSGLPSDRFSAERTGGSVSTLTIQRTQQEDSAVYLCASSLVGVPAKNIQYFGAGTRLSVL.